This T cell receptor (beta chain) emerged from a study of blood T cell repertoires in COVID-19. V was cut by 4 bases and J by 6 bases, with 11 bases left in between. Germline values: CDR1 SEHNR, CDR2 FQNEAQ (reference sequence). This CDR3 spans 13 amino acids. Libraries were prepared by immunoSEQ multiplex PCR; TCRdb keeps only in-frame clonotypes and omits some of them. The top ten clones hold roughly 28% of a sample with approximately 180,000 clones, about 80% of them seen once. The source material was peripheral blood. V usage is TRBV7-9 and J usage is TRBJ2-3; TRBD2 is a possible D gene (6 bases). The sequence was obtained from a woman between 65 and 79 years old with acute or convalescent COVID-19. CDR3 in DNA: TGTGCCAGCAGCTCACTAGCTAGGGATACGCAGTATTTT. Translated, it gives CASSSLARDTQYF.